Here is one TCR beta chain with its context. Trimming at V came to 5 bases and at J to 2 bases, leaving 9 bases not matched to a gene. The CDR3 runs 16 residues. Germline V lookup: CDR1 SGHVS, CDR2 FQNEAQ. How the authors handled the data: Estimates of nucleated cell counts were drawn from the amplification of reference gene primers. Method: immunoSEQ multiplex PCR; TCRdb's copy keeps in-frame clones and lacks some. V and J calls and clone size come straight from that table; D and trimming were deduced from the DNA. The sample includes under 65,000 clones, around nine tenths of them seen just once. The data are from a study of blood T cell repertoires in COVID-19. Study context: Whether acute or convalescent, the COVID-19 samples came from the United States, Italy and Spain. T cells, B-cell-depleted T cells, or PBMCs provided the cDNA or gDNA that served as material.

The genes are TRBV7-8 and TRBJ1-5, with TRBD1 matching over 7 bases. This sequence originates from a woman at least 80 years old with active COVID-19. What was sequenced was peripheral blood. The CDR3 protein is CASSLGTDPRNQPQHF. The CDR3 DNA reads as TGTGCCAGCAGCCTAGGGACAGACCCTCGCAATCAGCCCCAGCATTTT.